This entry lists 25 T cell receptor beta chains sequenced from one sample in a study of molecular identifiers for immune sequencing clone quantification. TCRdb processed the PCR reads anew with MiXCR; each CDR3 protein has one entry. The sample contains 490,000 or so distinct CDR3 sequences, roughly 26% of which appear only once. Sequenced input: naive CD8+ T cells from blood, with Jurkat cell RNA spiked in. As to subset: FACS-sorted CD8+CD4-CCR7+CD45RA+ naive T cells. All receptors come from a human donor in good health. Some libraries in this study had Jurkat cell RNA spiked in.

This chain joins TRBV4-1 and TRBJ1-2, with no clear D. The CDR3 runs 12 residues. Germline-derived CDR1 and CDR2 are MGHRA and YSYEKL. V was shortened by 3 bases and J by 2 bases, with 4 bases between the two germline ends. In DNA, the CDR3 is TGCGCCAGCAGCCATACAAACTATGGCTACACCTTC. Its translation: CASSHTNYGYTF.

This clonotype was picked up a small number of times. This chain joins TRBV6-4 and TRBJ2-1; 10 bases are shared with TRBD2. The junction had 8 bases not matched to a gene; V was cut back by 3 bases and J by 6 bases. This CDR3 has 16 amino acids. Germline-derived CDR1 and CDR2 are MRHNA and SNTAGT. The CDR3 reads CASSEQSGGVINEQFF. Here the CDR3 DNA reads TGTGCCAGCAGTGAGCAAAGCGGGGGGGTCATCAATGAGCAGTTCTTC.

This clonotype was observed many times. The rearrangement joins TRBV4-3 to TRBJ2-5, with 11 bases identical to TRBD2. Germline V gene lookup returns CDR1 LGHNA and CDR2 YSLEER. The CDR3 is made up of 17 amino acids. V shed 0 bases and J 4 bases; nucleotides not matched to a gene: 7. The CDR3 here is CASSQEGASGRIETQYF. Written as DNA, the CDR3 is TGCGCCAGCAGCCAAGAAGGAGCTAGCGGGAGGATAGAGACCCAGTACTTC.

In nucleotides, the CDR3 is TGCGCCAGCAGCCAAGTGGTCGGAGGGTTAGGAGAGACCCAGTACTTC. This encodes CASSQVVGGLGETQYF. The chain is built from TRBV4-3 and TRBJ2-5; possibly TRBD2 for D (6 bases). The V end was cut by 1 base, the J end by 4 bases, with 16 bases between. Germline loops: CDR1 LGHNA, CDR2 YSLEER. The CDR3 has 16 amino acids.

The chain carries TRBV19 and TRBJ2-3; D might be TRBD1 (6 bases). Germline assignment: CDR1 LNHDA and CDR2 SQIVND (reference sequence). V was pared by 5 bases and J by 2 bases, with 17 bases between. The CDR3 is 16 amino acids. DNA of the CDR3: TGTGCCAGTAGTCCATTATTTTCAGGGGACACAGATACGCAGTATTTT. It yields the protein CASSPLFSGDTDTQYF.

CDR3 sequence reads: CASSPIGMEGLNYGYTF. CDR3 bases: TGTGCCAGCAGTCCCATTGGGATGGAGGGCCTTAACTATGGCTACACCTTC. The chain recombines TRBV3-1 with TRBJ1-2; D not certain. Looked up from germline, CDR1 is LGHDT and CDR2 is YNNKEL (reference sequence). Trimming took off 6 bases at V and 1 base at J, with 21 bases between the two ends. This CDR3 comprises 17 residues.

The chain is built from TRBV6-2 or TRBV6-3 and TRBJ2-1; the D is unclear. Trimming shortened V by 2 bases and J by 9 bases, and 11 bases separated the two germline ends. Germline CDR1 reads MNHEY; CDR2 reads SVGEGT. CDR3 length: 13 residues. The CDR3 DNA follows: TGTGCCAGCAGTTACGTAGCTTCCGGTGAGCAGTTCTTC. Encoded protein: CASSYVASGEQFF.

This clonotype occurred once. A read error may be the cause here, since a much bigger clone is one base away. CDR3 loop: CARRCGIEGTEAFF. In nucleotides, the CDR3 is TGTGCCCGGAGGTGCGGGATTGAAGGAACTGAAGCTTTCTTT. The rearrangement links TRBV30 to TRBJ1-1; D unresolved. This CDR3 contains 14 residues. Looked up from germline, CDR1 is GTSNPN and CDR2 is SVGIG (reference sequence).

This clonotype was picked up a small number of times. V is TRBV27 and J is TRBJ2-7; 9 nucleotides line up with TRBD2. This CDR3 region has 14 residues. J gave up 6 bases and V 0 bases, and 3 bases lay outside the gene matches. CDR1 and CDR2 (germline): MNHEY, SMNVEV (reference sequence). The CDR3 loop reads CASSLSTSGSEQYF. The CDR3 DNA sequence: TGTGCCAGCAGTTTATCGACTAGCGGTTCCGAGCAGTACTTC.

As concerns this clonotype: A much larger clone lies a single base off, so this may be a read error. The chain is built from TRBV7-2 and TRBJ2-7; 11 bases match TRBD1. This CDR3 is 15 amino acids long. Germline CDR1 reads SGHTA; CDR2 reads FQGNSA. The trim removed 2 bases at V and 6 bases at J, leaving 6 bases unmatched. The CDR3 sequence: CASSLHGTGGCEQYF. The DNA of the CDR3 is TGTGCCAGCAGCTTACATGGGACAGGGGGGTGCGAGCAGTACTTC.

The chain joins TRBV19 to TRBJ2-3, with 9 positions matching TRBD1. The germline V gene encodes CDR1 LNHDA and CDR2 SQIVND (reference sequence). Trimming cost V 7 bases and J 4 bases; bases outside gene matches: 15. The CDR3 length is 17 residues. The DNA for the CDR3 is TGTGCCAGTACCCCAAGCCGACAGGGGGGGTTCGCAGATACGCAGTATTTT. It is translated as CASTPSRQGGFADTQYF. The full variable domain, in which reference TRBV19 and TRBJ2-3 provide the parts outside the CDR3, is DGGITQSPKYLFRKEGQNVTLSCEQNLNHDAMYWYRQDPGQGLRLIYYSQIVNDFQKGDIAEGYSVSREKKESFPLTVTSAQKNPTAFYLCASTPSRQGGFADTQYFGPGTRLTVL.

This clonotype was picked up many times. The chain is built from TRBV10-3 and TRBJ2-5, with D perhaps given as TRBD1 or TRBD2 (5 bases each). The CDR3 is made up of 15 amino acids. V lost 3 bases and J lost 0, with 11 bases in between. Germline V CDR1 and CDR2: ENHRY, SYGVKD. The CDR3 loop is CAISDPGLHQETQYF. CDR3 DNA: TGTGCCATCAGTGACCCGGGGCTCCACCAAGAGACCCAGTACTTC.

To note about this clonotype: Possible read error: a much larger clone is one base away. Written as DNA, the CDR3 is TGTGCTAGTGGTTTCGGACAGAGCACTAAAGCTTTCTTT. Encoded protein: CASGFGQSTKAFF. This chain joins TRBV12-5 and TRBJ1-1; D is perhaps TRBD1 (6 bases). CDR3 length equals 13 residues. In germline, CDR1 is LGHNT, CDR2 FRNRAP.

The chain uses TRBV11-2 and TRBJ2-1; the match to TRBD2 covers 7 bases. CDR1 SGHAT and CDR2 FQNNGV come from the germline V gene. CDR3 length equals 16 residues. The trim removed 5 bases at V and 1 base at J, leaving 8 bases unmatched. The CDR3 loop is CASSTVRTRSYNEQFF. The CDR3 DNA sequence: TGTGCCAGCAGCACCGTTCGGACTAGATCCTACAATGAGCAGTTCTTC.

V is TRBV2 and J is TRBJ1-2; TRBD1 aligns across 7 bases. Germline trimming cut 6 bases from V and 7 bases from J; bases unmatched to any gene: 8. The CDR3 sequence is 13 residues long. Germline loops: CDR1 SNHLY, CDR2 FYNNEI. The CDR3 is CASRETGYTGYTF. For the CDR3, the DNA is TGTGCCAGCAGGGAGACAGGGTATACTGGCTACACCTTC.

This clonotype was seen a handful of times. The chain couples TRBV2 to TRBJ1-3, with 7 bases fitting TRBD1. V shed 4 bases and J 2 bases; nucleotides not matched to a gene: 8. The CDR3 is 16 residues long. Germline loops: CDR1 SNHLY, CDR2 FYNNEI. Here the CDR3 reads CASSGDRAEAGNTIYF. DNA of the CDR3: TGTGCCAGCAGTGGTGACAGGGCAGAAGCTGGAAACACCATATATTTT.

This chain connects TRBV28 to TRBJ2-7; 12 bases match TRBD2. CDR3 size: 21 residues. Losses at the gene ends were 4 bases for V and 0 bases for J; bases not matched to a gene: 19. Germline CDR1 is MDHEN and CDR2 is SYDVKM. This chain's CDR3 is CASSSQKLTSGSFSSSYEQYF. Here the CDR3 DNA reads TGTGCCAGCAGTTCCCAAAAATTGACTAGCGGGAGCTTCTCGAGCTCCTACGAGCAGTACTTC.

This clonotype has just a few counts. This sequence joins TRBV4-1 and TRBJ2-7, with a weak D call TRBD1 (6 bases). CDR1 is MGHRA and CDR2 is YSYEKL in the germline V gene. The length of the CDR3 is 14 residues. V lost 0 bases and J lost 5, with 11 bases in between. The CDR3, as DNA: TGCGCCAGCAGCCAAGACCCTCAGGGGAACGAGCAGTACTTC. Amino acid sequence: CASSQDPQGNEQYF.

This clonotype was recorded many times. This chain connects TRBV25-1 to TRBJ2-7; TRBD2 agrees at 11 bases. The V gene's germline CDR1 is MGHDK and CDR2 SYGVNS. This CDR3 is built from 14 residues. The V and J ends lost 4 bases and 2 bases, in that order; junction bases with no gene match: 1. The CDR3 DNA is TGTGCCAGCAGTGCACTAGCGGGAGCCTACGAGCAGTACTTC. It encodes CASSALAGAYEQYF.

The sample holds a few counts of this clonotype. The V gene is TRBV9, the J gene TRBJ2-5, with TRBD2 matching 10 bases. Germline trimming cut 2 bases from V and 2 bases from J; bases unmatched to any gene: 6. The V gene's germline CDR1 is SGDLS and CDR2 YYNGEE. The CDR3 has 16 residues. Here the CDR3 DNA reads TGTGCCAGCAGCGTGGTGATAGCGGGGGGACAAGAGACCCAGTACTTC. It yields the protein CASSVVIAGGQETQYF.

This clonotype was seen a few times. A junction end diverges from the germline sequence, so it may reflect a read error. V gene TRBV16 combines with J gene TRBJ1-1; D may be TRBD1 (5 bases). Germline assignment: CDR1 KGHSY and CDR2 FQNENV. The CDR3 contains 12 residues. The CDR3: CASSHFGGEASF. The CDR3 DNA reads TGTGCCAGCAGCCACTTTGGGGGTGAAGCTTCCTTT.

The chain recombines TRBV4-3 with TRBJ2-7; the D is unclear. Trimming removed 0 bases at V and 3 bases at J, with 9 bases between. Germline CDR1 and CDR2: LGHNA and YSLEER. This CDR3 is 14 amino acids long. This CDR3 is CASSQEAWYYEQYF. CDR3 DNA sequence: TGCGCCAGCAGCCAAGAGGCCTGGTACTACGAGCAGTACTTC.

The V call is TRBV30, the J call TRBJ2-2, with 7 bases fitting TRBD1. With 5 bases clipped from V and 6 bases from J, the junction kept 6 bases outside the gene matches. The CDR3 runs 13 residues. Germline loops: CDR1 GTSNPN, CDR2 SVGIG (reference sequence). CDR3 amino acids: CAWDYTGAGELFF. CDR3 in DNA: TGTGCCTGGGATTATACAGGGGCCGGGGAGCTGTTTTTT.

This clonotype was seen a handful of times. V is TRBV30 and J is TRBJ2-7; 10 positions agree with TRBD1. CDR3 length: 15 amino acids. Losses at the gene ends were 0 bases for V and 2 bases for J; bases not matched to a gene: 4. CDR1 and CDR2 (germline): GTSNPN, SVGIG (reference sequence). In nucleotides, the CDR3 is TGTGCCTGGAGTGTAGGACAGGGGGTACCCTACGAGCAGTACTTC. Amino acids: CAWSVGQGVPYEQYF.

This clonotype was observed many times. J is TRBJ2-7 and V is TRBV20-1; possible D gene TRBD2, 6 bases. This CDR3 has 13 residues. Trimming pared 8 bases from V and 2 bases from J, leaving 16 bases between. CDR1 is DFQATT, CDR2 SNEGSKA, per germline (reference sequence). The CDR3 protein is CSTPPSDTYEQYF. The CDR3 bases are TGCAGTACCCCTCCTAGCGACACCTACGAGCAGTACTTC.